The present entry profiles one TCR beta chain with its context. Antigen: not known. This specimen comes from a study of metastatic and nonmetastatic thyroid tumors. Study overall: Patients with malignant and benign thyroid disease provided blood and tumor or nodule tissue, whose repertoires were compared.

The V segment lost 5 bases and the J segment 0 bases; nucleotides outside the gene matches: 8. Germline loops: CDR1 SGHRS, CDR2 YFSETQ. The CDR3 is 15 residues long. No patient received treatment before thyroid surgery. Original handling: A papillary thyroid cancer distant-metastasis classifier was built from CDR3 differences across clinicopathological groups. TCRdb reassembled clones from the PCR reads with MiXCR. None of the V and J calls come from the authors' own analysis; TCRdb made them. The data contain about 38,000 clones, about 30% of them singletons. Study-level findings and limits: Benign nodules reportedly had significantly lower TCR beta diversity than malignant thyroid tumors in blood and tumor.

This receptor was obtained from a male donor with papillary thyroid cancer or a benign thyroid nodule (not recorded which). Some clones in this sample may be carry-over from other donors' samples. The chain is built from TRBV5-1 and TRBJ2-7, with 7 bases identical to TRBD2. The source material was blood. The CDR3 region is CASRPGGLPSYEQYF. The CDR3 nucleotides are TGCGCCAGCAGGCCGGGGGGATTACCCTCCTACGAGCAGTACTTC.